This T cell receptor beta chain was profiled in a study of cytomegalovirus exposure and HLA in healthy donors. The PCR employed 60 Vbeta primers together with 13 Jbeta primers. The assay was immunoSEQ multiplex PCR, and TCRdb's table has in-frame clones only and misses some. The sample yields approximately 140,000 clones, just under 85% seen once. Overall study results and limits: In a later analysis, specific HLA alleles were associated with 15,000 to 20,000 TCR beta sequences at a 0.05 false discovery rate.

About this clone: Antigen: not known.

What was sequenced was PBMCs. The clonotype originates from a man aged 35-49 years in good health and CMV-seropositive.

The DNA for the CDR3 is TGTGCCAGCAGCCTGCTGGGAGCCTACGAGCAGTACTTC. Amino acids: CASSLLGAYEQYF. The chain couples TRBV2 to TRBJ2-5, with D perhaps matching TRBD2 (5 bases). The tail of the sequence fits TRBJ2-7 better, so the J call may be wrong. Per germline, CDR1 SNHLY and CDR2 FYNNEI. This CDR3 is built from 13 residues.